A single sample gave rise to the 2 T cell receptor beta chains below, sequenced in a study of T-cell reconstitution after alpha-beta-depleted transplantation in children. As it was prepared, the TCRbeta library received unique molecular identifiers. One entry per CDR3 protein, called by TCRdb with MiXCR from the PCR reads. The data contain fewer than 250,000 distinct CDR3 sequences, under 9.5% of them singletons. The specimen comprised PBMCs, mostly from graft donor cells, sampled 180 days after TCRalphabeta/CD19-depleted stem cell transplant. The receptors come from a male patient younger than 18 who had a stem cell transplant for acute lymphoblastic leukemia, so the T cells may come from the graft donor.

This clonotype was seen just once. This may arise from a read error, as a much more abundant clone is one base away. The chain is built from TRBV7-2 and TRBJ1-1; tentatively, D is TRBD1 (5 bases). CDR1 and CDR2 (germline): SGHTA, FQGNSA. This CDR3 is built from 11 residues. Trimming pared 5 bases from V and 10 bases from J, leaving 11 bases between. CDR3 in amino acids: CASSMGRVAFF. CDR3 coding DNA: TGTGCCAGCAGCATGGGGCGGGTAGCTTTCTTT.

This clonotype was observed at least ten times. The J gene is TRBJ2-7, the V gene TRBV18; TRBD1 matches at 11 bases. The CDR3 totals 15 residues. CDR1 KGHSH and CDR2 LQKENI come from the germline V gene. The trim removed 3 bases at V and 5 bases at J, leaving 6 bases unmatched. The chain's CDR3 is CASSPPGQGVNEQYF. In DNA form, the CDR3 reads TGTGCCAGCTCACCCCCGGGACAGGGGGTAAACGAGCAGTACTTC. Together with reference TRBV18 and TRBJ2-7, the CDR3 gives the full variable domain: NAGVMQNPRHLVRRRGQEARLRCSPMKGHSHVYWYRQLPEEGLKFMVYLQKENIIDESGMPKERFSAEFPKEGPSILRIQQVVRGDSAAYFCASSPPGQGVNEQYFGPGTRLTVT.